The sequence of this T cell receptor (beta chain) was determined in a study of cytomegalovirus exposure and HLA in healthy donors (dated by TCRdb to 2015 to 2018). Study-wide context: According to an earlier analysis of several hundred of the donors, some 180 million T cells yielded 100 million or so unique TCR beta sequences and about 300 Gb of sequence data. About 280 gigabases of sequencing data and tens of millions of unique TCR sequences were included in an early release covering under 650 HLA-typed donors. Of the roughly 400 genotyped donors, 65% to 90% were placed in the genetic ancestry cluster associated with self-reported Caucasian donors. The aim of the study was to test whether cataloging public T cell receptors could identify signatures of past pathogen exposure. The study profiled the T cell repertoires of 550 to 700 subjects by immunosequencing and related them to cytomegalovirus serostatus. Besides the first cohort of 500 to 700 subjects, a separate validation cohort made up of 120 different subjects was used. High-throughput TCR immunosequencing, statistical association of individual TCRs with disease status, and machine learning were combined to predict cytomegalovirus infection status. A later analysis re-examined previously published TCR beta repertoires from several hundred donors and added high-resolution HLA genotyping to investigate patterns of TCR occurrence. Rather than using new phenotypic data, the later analysis identified candidate immune exposures from TCR beta sequences and from how often those sequences occurred across donors. An earlier analysis of 587 of the donors used high-throughput TCR beta sequencing to judge whether each TCR beta V gene segment behaved as functional or pseudogenic. Alongside the repertoire data, information on donor age, sex, ethnicity and CMV serostatus was compiled. A later genetic analysis used genome-wide SNP genotypes for about 60% of the roughly 670 donors, treating that subset as a discovery cohort. Every repertoire in the discovery cohort had been generated on one and the same sequencing platform. HLA typing covered class I and class II loci at four-digit resolution. Typing coverage varied by locus: about 629-640 donors for A, B, C, DRB1 and DQB1; approximately 520 for DQA1; some 610 for DPA1; 450 to 480 for DPB1. A few DR-DQ haplotypes were treated as single units for association and clustering because of strong linkage in the cohort. Across 398 genotyped donors of the cohort, an average of 235,054 unique TCR beta nucleotide sequences per donor were sequenced, and 15% to 20% of those sequences were non-productive.

Here is what the overall study found, with its caveats: Strong co-occurrence of HLA alleles, especially DR and DQ, made assigning TCR associations to individual alleles difficult. Immune exposure information for the cohort was limited to CMV serostatus. This cohort had only TCR beta chains sequenced, and the lack of alpha or paired-chain data limited which features could be detected. In a later analysis, TCR association rates were found to vary across HLA loci, with the most associated TCRs seen for DRB1 alleles and the fewest for HLA-C alleles. Most TCR sequences were seen in very few donors, while some public TCRs were found in many individuals. A further reported finding was that TCR beta sequences accurately predicted the HLA-A and HLA-B alleles for most subjects in the first cohort. The presence/absence analyses assumed that sequencing depth was roughly uniform across donors, and that assumption may not be true. Because HLA typing was unavailable for some donors at each locus, only the typed subset was used in association tests. Compared with the approximately 710-donor mean, donors in an Asian-associated ancestry cluster had fewer N-insertions in productive TCRs, according to a later genetic analysis. The earlier analysis of almost 600 of the donors excluded around 17 rarely observed V segments, including chromosome 9 orphons, because counts were too low. Linkage disequilibrium might explain the correlated functional status among segregating V segments, but an unknown experimental factor could not be ruled out. Cytomegalovirus status was reported to be diagnosed by the classifier with high specificity and sensitivity in both the original and validation cohorts. V-gene and J-gene trimming of TCR beta chains was associated with a missense DCLRE1C variant in a later genetic analysis, and the association was replicated in an independent cohort. A total of roughly 160 TCR beta chains were listed by the study as associated with cytomegalovirus. In a later analysis, HLA-associated TCR beta chains were found to be more clonally expanded and to have lower generation probabilities than equally common non-associated chains. The sequencing pipeline was judged likely to have produced a cluster of highly shared sequence variants as a technical artifact. According to a later analysis, most CMV-associated TCR beta chains appeared to be HLA-restricted, and the HLA associations seemed to be driven largely by CMV exposure. Because the 87-base-pair reads could not distinguish some IMGT-functional V segments, including TRBV6-2 and TRBV6-3, those segments were excluded. Three of the identified cytomegalovirus-associated TCR beta chains were confirmed in vitro to be specific for cytomegalovirus antigens. In a later analysis, some 17,000 TCR beta sequences were associated with specific HLA alleles at a false discovery rate of 0.05. The authors suggested that the approach could potentially be generalized to other disease states and immunological phenotypes. In an earlier analysis of fewer than 750 of the donors, most TCR beta V segments were observed in productive rearrangements about 90% or about 30% of the time, broadly matching IMGT annotations. In a later analysis, several top co-occurrence clusters were reported to appear linked to parvovirus B19, influenza, CMV and Epstein-Barr virus.

Receptor amplification or capture employed the immunoSEQ multiplex PCR assay. For the multiplex PCR, a mixture combining 60 forward primers for TCR Vbeta segments and 13 reverse primers for TCR Jbeta segments was used. The CDR3 region of rearranged TCR beta genes was amplified from genomic DNA with a multiplex PCR assay. On the Illumina HiSeq System, the amplified TCR beta libraries were sequenced as 87-base-pair reads. The study's own analysis went as follows. In a later analysis, 70 million to 95 million unique TCR beta chains were counted across the 500 to 850 repertoires, and roughly 10 million of these chains were shared by at least two donors. Raw reads were error-corrected and collapsed into unique sequences by a nearest-neighbor algorithm in which closely related sequences were merged to remove PCR and sequencing errors. Alignment of CDR3 sequences to IMGT reference sequences was used to assign V, D and J gene segments. For a sequence to be retained, a match of at least six nucleotides was required to both a V gene segment and a J gene segment. A rearrangement counted as productive if the CDR3 had no stop codons and remained in frame with V and J, and every other rearrangement counted as non-productive. CDR3 was defined by IMGT convention, running from the second conserved V-encoded cysteine to the conserved J-encoded phenylalanine. Sequences without an unambiguous match to a single V gene segment were excluded from the earlier analysis of about 630 of the donors. An earlier analysis of under 750 of the donors called V segments functional above 56.7% productive rearrangements and segregating when the between-donor standard deviation exceeded 5%. A statistical classification framework was built for diagnosing cytomegalovirus status from the catalog of TCR beta chain sequences. In a later analysis, V and J genes were assigned by comparing TCR nucleotide sequences against IMGT/GENE-DB human TR gene sequences. A later analysis assigned CDR3 sequences and most-parsimonious VDJ recombination scenarios with the TCRdist pipeline. In a later analysis, every TCR beta chain was defined by the combination of its CDR3 amino acid sequence and its V-gene family, and reads without a unique V-gene family were dropped. In a later analysis, approximately 590 highly shared, low-generation-probability nucleotide sequences were removed to address suspected cross-contamination and a sequencing artifact. A later analysis calculated a clonal expansion index for each public chain from normalized within-repertoire ranks of inferred template counts. In a later analysis, generation probabilities were computed with a VDJ recombination model fitted to out-of-frame rearrangements, and the resulting probabilities were checked against IGoR. In a later analysis, TCR-TCR, TCR-HLA and TCR-CMV co-occurrence was scored with hypergeometric tests, and a repertoire-size bias correction was applied to TCR pairs. To estimate false discovery rates, a later analysis permuted the HLA or CMV assignments 20 times. In a later analysis, co-occurring TCRs were grouped with DBSCAN, and TCRdist sequence similarity was added when clustering was performed within HLA-allele-positive subsets. For co-occurrence clustering, repertoires with fewer than 30,000 or more than 120,000 public chains were excluded, along with 5 or 6 repertoires with anomalous nucleotide sharing. TCRdb holds this immuneACCESS table with in-frame rearrangements only. Some clones are missing; in checked studies, unresolved V genes explain under half, and the rest has no known cause. V and J calls and clone size follow that table, whereas D and trimming were derived from the DNA. This sample gives approximately 160,000 clones in total; roughly 80% of them show up just once. More than 4% of the sample belongs to the ten largest clones.

Concerning this clone: The antigen it recognizes is unknown. Base qualities are not at hand, and no much larger clone is one base apart.

The cohort comprised several hundred healthy bone marrow donors. At the time of sampling, all cohort members were nominally healthy, though unrecorded immune exposures were likely present. The donor was CMV seronegative and belonged to the group of 320 or so seronegative cohort members. A peripheral blood sample was collected from each donor, and TCR beta sequencing was performed on peripheral blood mononuclear cells. Genomic DNA was extracted from the blood cell samples with the Qiagen DNeasy Blood Extraction Kit. CDR1 is given as SGHVS and CDR2 as FNYEAQ, both from the germline V gene. Including the terminal cysteine and phenylalanine, the CDR3 comprises 14 residues. Only the CDR3 DNA is retained, 42 bases long and in frame from the first base. Compared with germline, V lacks 5 bases and J lacks 6 bases; bases without a gene match: 6.

The chain is encoded by TRBV7-6 joined to TRBJ1-5; 8 central nucleotides agree with TRBD1. The receptor's source is a male donor in good health and CMV-seronegative. Sequenced: PBMCs. The nucleotide sequence reads as follows: TGTGCCAGCAGCCCCCGGACAGGGCTTCAGCCCCAGCATTTT. It translates to CASSPRTGLQPQHF.